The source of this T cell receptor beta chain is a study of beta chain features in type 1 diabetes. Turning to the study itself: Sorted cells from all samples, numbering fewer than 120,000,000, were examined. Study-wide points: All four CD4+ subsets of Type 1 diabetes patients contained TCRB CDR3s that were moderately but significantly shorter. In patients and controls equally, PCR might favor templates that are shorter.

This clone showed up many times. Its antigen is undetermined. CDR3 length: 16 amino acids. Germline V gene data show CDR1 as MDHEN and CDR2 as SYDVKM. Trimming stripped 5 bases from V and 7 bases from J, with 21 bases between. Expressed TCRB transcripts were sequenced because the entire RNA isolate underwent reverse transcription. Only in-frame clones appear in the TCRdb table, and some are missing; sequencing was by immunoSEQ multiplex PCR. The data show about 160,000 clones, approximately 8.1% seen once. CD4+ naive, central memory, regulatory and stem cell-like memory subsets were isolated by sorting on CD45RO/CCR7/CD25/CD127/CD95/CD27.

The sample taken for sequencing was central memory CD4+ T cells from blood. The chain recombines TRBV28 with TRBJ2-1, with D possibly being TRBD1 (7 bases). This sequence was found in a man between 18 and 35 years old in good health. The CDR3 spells CASSPLRGAWENEQFF. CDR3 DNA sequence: TGTGCCAGCAGTCCTCTCAGGGGGGCCTGGGAAAATGAGCAGTTCTTC.